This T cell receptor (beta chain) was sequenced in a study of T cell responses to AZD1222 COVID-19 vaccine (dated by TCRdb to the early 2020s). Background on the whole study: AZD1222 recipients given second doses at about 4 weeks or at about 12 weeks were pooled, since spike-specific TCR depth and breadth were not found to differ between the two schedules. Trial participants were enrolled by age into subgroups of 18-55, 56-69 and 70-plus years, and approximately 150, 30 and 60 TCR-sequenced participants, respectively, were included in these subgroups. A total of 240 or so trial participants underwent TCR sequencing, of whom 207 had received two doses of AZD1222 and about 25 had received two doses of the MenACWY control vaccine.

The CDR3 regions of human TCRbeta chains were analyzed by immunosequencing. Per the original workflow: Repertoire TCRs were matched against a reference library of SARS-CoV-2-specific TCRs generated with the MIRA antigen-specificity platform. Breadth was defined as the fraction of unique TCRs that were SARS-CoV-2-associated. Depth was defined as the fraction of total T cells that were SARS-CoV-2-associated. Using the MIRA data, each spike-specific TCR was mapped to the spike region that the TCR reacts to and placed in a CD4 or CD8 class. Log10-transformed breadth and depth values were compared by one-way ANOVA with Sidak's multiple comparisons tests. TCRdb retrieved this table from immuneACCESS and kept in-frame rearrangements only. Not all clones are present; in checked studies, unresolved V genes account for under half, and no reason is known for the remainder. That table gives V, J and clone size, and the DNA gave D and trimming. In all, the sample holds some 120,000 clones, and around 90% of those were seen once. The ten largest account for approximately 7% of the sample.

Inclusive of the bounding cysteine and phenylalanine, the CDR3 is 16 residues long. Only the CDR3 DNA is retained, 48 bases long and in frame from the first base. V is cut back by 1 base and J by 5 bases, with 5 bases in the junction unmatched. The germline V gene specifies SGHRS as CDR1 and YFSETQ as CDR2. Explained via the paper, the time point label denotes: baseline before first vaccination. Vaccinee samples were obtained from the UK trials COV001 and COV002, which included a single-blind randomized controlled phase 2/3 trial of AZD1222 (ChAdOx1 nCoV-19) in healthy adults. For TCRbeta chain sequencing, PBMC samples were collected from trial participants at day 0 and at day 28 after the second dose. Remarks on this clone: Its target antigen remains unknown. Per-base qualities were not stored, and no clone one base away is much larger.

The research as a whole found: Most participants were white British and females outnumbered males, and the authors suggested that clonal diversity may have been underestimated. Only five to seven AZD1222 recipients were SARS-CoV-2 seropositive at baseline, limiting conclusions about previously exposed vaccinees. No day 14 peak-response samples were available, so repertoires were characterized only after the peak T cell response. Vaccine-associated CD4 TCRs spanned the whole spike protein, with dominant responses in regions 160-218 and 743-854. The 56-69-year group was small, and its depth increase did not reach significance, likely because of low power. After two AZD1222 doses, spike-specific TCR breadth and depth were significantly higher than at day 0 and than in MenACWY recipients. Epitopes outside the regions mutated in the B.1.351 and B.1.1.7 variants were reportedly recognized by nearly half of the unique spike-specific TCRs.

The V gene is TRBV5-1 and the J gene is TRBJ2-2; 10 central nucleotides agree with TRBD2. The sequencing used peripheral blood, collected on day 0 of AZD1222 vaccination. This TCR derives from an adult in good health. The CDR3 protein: CASSLPSGGLTGELFF. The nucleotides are TGCGCCAGCAGCTTGCCTAGCGGGGGACTGACCGGGGAGCTGTTTTTT.